This entry lists 18 T cell receptor beta chains sequenced from one sample in a study of CD8 T cells in Susac syndrome. An input of about 0.5 to 1 ug of RNA was subjected to reverse transcription using random hexamers. TCRdb recomputed calls from the immunoSEQ multiplex PCR reads with MiXCR, one row per CDR3 protein. In the table there are about 200,000 distinct CDR3 sequences, roughly 94% of which are singletons. The sequenced material came from CD4+ T cells from PBMCs. The receptors originated from a human donor in good health.

The chain recombines TRBV28 with TRBJ2-5; 10 bases are a match to TRBD2. The CDR3 has 16 amino acids. V was clipped by 5 bases and J by 3 bases; unmatched bases: 9. Germline CDR1 MDHEN, CDR2 SYDVKM. The CDR3 coding sequence is TGTGCCAGCAGTCCTGCTTTTCTAGCGGGAGAAGAGACCCAGTACTTC. Residues: CASSPAFLAGEETQYF.

This sequence joins TRBV2 and TRBJ1-2, with 8 bases lining up with TRBD1. The V gene end was trimmed by 1 base and the J gene end by 6 bases; junction bases not matched to a gene: 1. This CDR3 is built from 13 residues. Looked up from germline, CDR1 is SNHLY and CDR2 is FYNNEI. The CDR3 loop is CASSEGQGNGYTF. CDR3 DNA sequence: TGTGCCAGCAGTGAAGGACAGGGGAATGGCTACACCTTC.

This chain uses TRBV29-1 with TRBJ2-3, with TRBD1 identical over 9 bases. V lost 3 bases and J lost 6; bases outside the gene matches: 10. The CDR3 extends over 15 amino acids. Germline V gives CDR1 SQVTM, CDR2 ANQGSEA. As DNA, the CDR3 is TGCAGCGTTGAGGAGTACAGGGGGCTAGGGGATACGCAGTATTTT. Protein: CSVEEYRGLGDTQYF.

J is TRBJ2-1 and V is TRBV5-6, with 16 bases identical to TRBD2. Germline V gene sequence: CDR1 SGHDT, CDR2 YYEEEE. The CDR3 length is 19 residues. J lost 10 bases, V lost 0 bases, and 13 bases had no gene match. The CDR3 sequence is CASSLAAGLAGGPLGEQFF. In DNA form, the CDR3 reads TGTGCCAGCAGCTTGGCCGCGGGACTAGCGGGAGGGCCATTAGGCGAGCAGTTCTTC.

This clonotype was detected only once. This chain joins TRBV5-1 and TRBJ2-1; 9 bases align to TRBD1. Per germline, CDR1 SGHRS and CDR2 YFSETQ. The CDR3 has 13 amino acids. After removal of 4 bases from V and 9 bases from J, the junction contained 5 bases not matched to a gene. The CDR3 loop reads CASSQMTGGEQFF. The CDR3 DNA reads TGCGCCAGCAGCCAAATGACAGGGGGTGAGCAGTTCTTC.

The rearrangement joins TRBV12-3 or TRBV12-4 to TRBJ2-3; weak D call: TRBD2 (7 bases). V gave up 10 bases and J gave up 2 bases, with 16 bases separating them. CDR3 length equals 14 residues. Here the CDR3 DNA reads TGTGCCACCAGGGGAGGGGTTGACACAGATACGCAGTATTTT. The encoded protein is CATRGGVDTDTQYF.

The V call is TRBV3-1, the J call TRBJ2-3, with D hard to call. The CDR3 loop spans 18 amino acids. Germline V gene sequence: CDR1 LGHDT, CDR2 YNNKEL (reference sequence). The V gene lost 0 bases and the J gene lost 6 bases, with 22 bases spanning the gap. The CDR3 sequence: CASSQERGPGMTGDTQYF. In DNA form, the CDR3 reads TGTGCCAGCAGCCAAGAACGTGGACCAGGAATGACTGGTGATACGCAGTATTTT.

The chain links TRBV7-2 to TRBJ2-7; D may be TRBD2 (7 bases). Deletions cut 5 bases from V and 6 bases from J, with 23 bases between. CDR1 and CDR2 (germline): SGHTA, FQGNSA. The CDR3 totals 16 residues. The CDR3 DNA sequence: TGTGCCAGCAGCCTAGGGGGGGCAGGGTGGTCGGGCGAGCAGTACTTC. Its protein product is CASSLGGAGWSGEQYF.

A few counts support this clonotype. The V call is TRBV5-1, the J call TRBJ2-3; D may be TRBD1 or TRBD2 (5 bases each). V shed 0 bases and J shed 2 bases, with 10 bases lying between them. The germline CDR1 and CDR2 sequences are SGHRS and YFSETQ. This CDR3 region has 15 residues. The CDR3 DNA reads as TGCGCCAGCAGCTTGGGGGACGACCTCACAGATACGCAGTATTTT. Residues: CASSLGDDLTDTQYF.

The table lists this clonotype with a count of one. The chain uses TRBV20-1 and TRBJ2-3; D possibly corresponds to TRBD2 (6 bases). The germline V gene has CDR1 DFQATT and CDR2 SNEGSKA (reference sequence). The V end lost 3 bases, the J end lost 0 bases, and 10 bases lay between the germline ends. The CDR3 runs to 14 residues. CDR3 in DNA: TGCAGTGCTAGGGCTAGCGTTAGCACAGATACGCAGTATTTT. It yields the protein CSARASVSTDTQYF.

The chain couples TRBV28 to TRBJ2-7; unclear D gene. V was trimmed by 3 bases and J by 3 bases, leaving 15 bases between them. The germline V gene encodes CDR1 MDHEN and CDR2 SYDVKM. CDR3 length equals 15 residues. For the CDR3, the DNA is TGTGCCAGCAGTTTTGCGAGCCTATCCTTCTACGAGCAGTACGTC. Translation: CASSFASLSFYEQYV.

V gene TRBV15 combines with J gene TRBJ1-1; D might be TRBD1 (6 bases). The CDR3 runs 14 residues. Germline CDR1 LNHNV, CDR2 YYDKDF (reference sequence). Trimming stripped 8 bases from V and 0 bases from J, with 13 bases between. CDR3 sequence: CATAQGDMNTEAFF. CDR3 nucleotide sequence: TGTGCCACCGCACAGGGTGATATGAACACTGAAGCTTTCTTT.

The V gene is TRBV5-4, the J gene TRBJ2-5, with D maybe TRBD1 (5 bases). V was cut by 4 bases and J by 2 bases, with 18 bases left in between. The CDR3 loop spans 16 amino acids. Germline V gives CDR1 SGHNT, CDR2 YYREEE (reference sequence). CDR3 DNA: TGTGCCAGCAGCAGAAGGACAAGGGGAAGACAAGAGACCCAGTACTTC. It yields the protein CASSRRTRGRQETQYF. The full variable domain, its missing parts supplied by reference TRBV5-4 and TRBJ2-5, is ETGVTQSPTHLIKTRGQQVTLRCSSQSGHNTVSWYQQALGQGPQFIFQYYREEENGRGNFPPRFSGLQFPNYSSELNVNALELDDSALYLCASSRRTRGRQETQYFGPGTRLLVL.

The V and J genes are TRBV29-1 and TRBJ2-5; no clear D gene. V shed 1 base and J shed 5 bases, with 11 bases lying between them. The CDR3 runs 13 residues. Germline CDR1 and CDR2: SQVTM and ANQGSEA. For the CDR3, the DNA is TGCAGCGTTGAAGGGGCGGCCGGGGAGACCCAGTACTTC. It codes for CSVEGAAGETQYF.

The chain uses TRBV7-2 and TRBJ1-5; TRBD1 might be the D (6 bases). V was shortened by 1 base and J by 7 bases, with 14 bases between the two germline ends. CDR1 and CDR2 (germline): SGHTA, FQGNSA. The CDR3 loop spans 15 amino acids. The CDR3 protein is CASSLVSGAQQPQHF. The DNA of the CDR3 is TGTGCCAGCAGCTTAGTCTCGGGGGCACAACAGCCCCAGCATTTT.

This clonotype appeared a single time. CDR3 residues: CASSDRGSYEQYF. The CDR3 bases are TGTGCCAGCAGCGACAGGGGCTCCTACGAGCAGTACTTC. The rearrangement joins TRBV5-4 to TRBJ2-7, with 8 bases matching TRBD1. CDR1 is SGHNT and CDR2 is YYREEE in the germline V gene (reference sequence). This CDR3 has 13 amino acids. Trimming took 4 bases from V and 0 from J; bases not matched to a gene: 0.

The chain employs TRBV29-1 and TRBJ2-1, with TRBD2 matching over 9 bases. This CDR3 comprises 15 residues. The V and J ends lost 4 bases and 8 bases, in that order; junction bases with no gene match: 12. The V gene's germline CDR1 is SQVTM and CDR2 ANQGSEA. CDR3 amino acids: CSVGAPSGRPDEQFF. CDR3 nucleotides: TGCAGCGTTGGGGCCCCGAGCGGGAGGCCCGATGAGCAGTTCTTC.

The rearrangement joins TRBV29-1 to TRBJ1-1; D is unresolved. The germline V and J ends were trimmed by 7 bases and 0 bases, with 12 bases remaining between them. This CDR3 spans 13 amino acids. Per the germline V gene, CDR1 is SQVTM and CDR2 is ANQGSEA. CDR3 in amino acids: CSGTGHLNTEAFF. DNA for the CDR3: TGCAGCGGGACCGGGCATTTGAACACTGAAGCTTTCTTT.